Following are 3 T cell receptor beta chains from one sample sequenced in a study of T cells in Graves' hyperthyroidism and ophthalmopathy. TCR beta CDR3 region amplification was performed from RNA transcripts. Using the HTBI primer set, a first-round RT-PCR was run on the TCR CDR3. TCRdb passed the multiplex PCR reads through MiXCR, listing each CDR3 protein once. The data hold about 250,000 distinct CDR3 sequences, with roughly a quarter observed a single time. The specimen was blood. All receptors come from a woman aged 40 to 50 with Graves' ophthalmopathy.

In its sample, this clonotype was seen once. This chain connects TRBV6-1 to TRBJ2-7; 10 bases line up with TRBD2. The CDR3 contains 15 residues. Germline CDR1 is MNHNS and CDR2 is SASEGT. The ends lost 6 bases at V and 3 bases at J; junction bases unmatched: 8. The CDR3 bases are TGTGCCAGCAGGTTCGCCGGGACTAGCGACTACGAGCAGTACTTC. This encodes CASRFAGTSDYEQYF.

There are a few counts of this clonotype. This chain uses TRBV6-2 or TRBV6-3 with TRBJ1-1; TRBD1 agrees at 10 bases. Per the germline V gene, CDR1 is MNHEY and CDR2 is SVGEGT. This CDR3 comprises 15 residues. The V gene end was trimmed by 2 bases and the J gene end by 6 bases; junction bases not matched to a gene: 6. The CDR3 region is CASSYEDRGTAEAFF. The CDR3 nucleotides are TGTGCCAGCAGTTACGAGGACAGGGGGACCGCTGAAGCTTTCTTT.

This clonotype was seen many times. This chain uses TRBV6-2 or TRBV6-3 with TRBJ1-5, with 7 nucleotides matching TRBD1. CDR3 length: 13 amino acids. The junction had 9 bases not matched to a gene; V was cut back by 2 bases and J by 14 bases. Germline CDR1 MNHEY, CDR2 SVGEGT. CDR3: CASSYPSTGSKHF. The DNA of the CDR3 is TGTGCCAGCAGTTACCCGTCGACAGGGTCGAAGCATTTT.